The 19 T cell receptor beta chains presented below share a single source sample, sequenced in a study of T cell responses to AZD1222 COVID-19 vaccine. The data were produced by immunoSEQ multiplex PCR, yet TCRdb's version contains in-frame clones alone and is incomplete. The profile shows 150,000 to 200,000 clones, 90% of them singletons. The sample in question was peripheral blood, obtained 28 days after the second dose of the MenACWY control vaccine. Source of these receptors: an adult who received the MenACWY meningococcal vaccine as a control.

The rearrangement links TRBV5-1 to TRBJ2-3; D ambiguous. Trimming took 1 base from V and 3 from J, leaving 12 bases between them. Germline V CDR1 and CDR2: SGHRS, YFSETQ. There are 15 residues in the CDR3. Here the CDR3 DNA reads TGCGCCAGCAGCTTGTCTCCCCAAGGGACAGATACGCAGTATTTT. Translating it yields CASSLSPQGTDTQYF.

The CDR3 nucleotides are TGTGCCAGCAGTTTCGCGACAGGGATCGATGGCTACACCTTC. Protein product: CASSFATGIDGYTF. This rearrangement joins TRBV28 to TRBJ1-2, with 7 bases identical to TRBD1. Germline-derived CDR1 and CDR2 are MDHEN and SYDVKM. The CDR3 is 14 residues long. After removal of 3 bases from V and 6 bases from J, the junction contained 7 bases not matched to a gene.

This chain connects TRBV24-1 to TRBJ2-2, with 8 bases aligning to TRBD1. V shed 3 bases, J shed 0 bases, and the junction held 2 bases outside the gene matches. This CDR3 spans 16 amino acids. CDR1 is KGHDR and CDR2 is SFDVKD in the germline V gene. CDR3 DNA sequence: TGTGCCACCAGTGATCGGGACAGGACGAACACCGGGGAGCTGTTTTTT. Protein product: CATSDRDRTNTGELFF.

The chain combines TRBV3-1 (or the pseudogene TRBV3-2) with TRBJ1-2, with D possibly being TRBD1 (5 bases). Per germline, CDR1 LGHDT and CDR2 YNNKEL (reference sequence). V was trimmed by 9 bases and J by 8 bases, leaving 16 bases between them. The CDR3 spans 12 residues. The CDR3 loop is CASQGTSGGYTF. DNA for the CDR3: TGTGCCAGTCAGGGCACCTCGGGGGGCTACACCTTC.

The rearrangement links TRBV5-6 to TRBJ1-1; 7 bases line up with TRBD1. Germline trimming cut 2 bases from V and 6 bases from J; bases unmatched to any gene: 7. The CDR3 is made up of 14 amino acids. Germline values: CDR1 SGHDT, CDR2 YYEEEE. Here the CDR3 reads CASSFLPGQSEAFF. Written as DNA, the CDR3 is TGTGCCAGCAGCTTCCTCCCGGGACAGTCTGAAGCTTTCTTT.

V and J are TRBV27 and TRBJ1-1; possibly TRBD1 for D (5 bases). Germline V lookup: CDR1 MNHEY, CDR2 SMNVEV (reference sequence). The length of the CDR3 is 14 residues. V lost 3 bases and J lost 6, with 14 bases in between. CDR3 protein: CASSFQGGSAEAFF. As DNA, the CDR3 is TGTGCCAGCAGTTTCCAGGGAGGAAGCGCTGAAGCTTTCTTT.

The rearrangement links TRBV13 to TRBJ2-3; a possible D gene is TRBD2 (6 bases). Per germline, CDR1 PRHDT and CDR2 FYEKMQ (reference sequence). CDR3 length equals 16 residues. V lost 2 bases to trimming and J lost 2 bases, with 14 bases between them. The chain's CDR3 is CASSLRISGHTDTQYF. CDR3 nucleotides: TGTGCCAGCAGCTTAAGGATAAGCGGGCACACAGATACGCAGTATTTT.

The chain links TRBV3-1 (or the pseudogene TRBV3-2) to TRBJ2-7; the match to TRBD2 covers 7 bases. Germline CDR1 and CDR2: LGHDT and YNNKEL (reference sequence). The junction had 5 bases not matched to a gene; V was cut back by 3 bases and J by 6 bases. The length of the CDR3 is 13 residues. In DNA, the CDR3 is TGTGCCAGCAGCCATTCAGGGAGGGGCGAGCAGTACTTC. It is translated as CASSHSGRGEQYF.

The CDR3 region is CATSRGGGRGYEQYF. Written as DNA, the CDR3 is TGTGCCACCAGCAGGGGGGGAGGGCGCGGGTACGAGCAGTACTTC. The rearrangement joins TRBV15 to TRBJ2-7; TRBD2 agrees at 7 bases. The CDR3 is 15 amino acids. The germline V gene encodes CDR1 LNHNV and CDR2 YYDKDF (reference sequence). Trimming cost V 3 bases and J 4 bases; bases outside gene matches: 9.

The chain recombines TRBV30 with TRBJ2-1, with 8 bases aligning to TRBD2. V shed 3 bases, J shed 5 bases, and the junction held 6 bases outside the gene matches. CDR1 is GTSNPN and CDR2 is SVGIG in the germline V gene (reference sequence). The CDR3 runs 14 residues. CDR3 in amino acids: CAWSGRAPHNEQFF. CDR3 nucleotide sequence: TGTGCCTGGAGCGGGAGGGCCCCCCACAATGAGCAGTTCTTC.

The rearrangement joins TRBV5-1 to TRBJ1-2; 10 positions agree with TRBD1. The CDR3 sequence is 16 residues long. Germline CDR1 SGHRS, CDR2 YFSETQ. V was clipped by 0 bases and J by 8 bases; unmatched bases: 10. CDR3 nucleotide sequence: TGCGCCAGCAGCTTGGTTGGGACAGGGGAGCAGGAAGGCTACACCTTC. Amino acids: CASSLVGTGEQEGYTF.

This chain joins TRBV28 and TRBJ2-1, with TRBD2 as a possible D gene (6 bases). Trimming cost V 6 bases and J 5 bases, with 17 bases left between them. This CDR3 region has 15 residues. The germline gives CDR1 MDHEN, CDR2 SYDVKM. In nucleotides, the CDR3 is TGTGCCAGCAGAATCCCGGAGGGCGGCCACAATGAGCAGTTCTTC. Encoded protein: CASRIPEGGHNEQFF.

The chain couples TRBV7-9 to TRBJ1-1; 7 nucleotides match TRBD1. The J segment lost 11 bases and the V segment lost 1 base, leaving 13 bases of the junction unmatched. Germline V gene data show CDR1 as SEHNR and CDR2 as FQNEAQ (reference sequence). This CDR3 comprises 15 residues. In nucleotides, the CDR3 is TGTGCCAGCAGCTTAGTTAGGGGGCCCCGCCGCGGGGCTTTCTTT. It codes for CASSLVRGPRRGAFF.

The chain has TRBV6-1 and TRBJ2-7; no clear D gene. The CDR3 length is 14 residues. The germline CDR1 and CDR2 sequences are MNHNS and SASEGT. Trimming shortened V by 1 base and J by 2 bases, and 9 bases separated the two germline ends. CDR3 amino acids: CASSEGGVTYEQYF. The CDR3 DNA reads TGTGCCAGCAGTGAAGGTGGAGTAACCTACGAGCAGTACTTC.

This sequence joins TRBV30 and TRBJ2-7; 8 positions agree with TRBD2. The trim removed 6 bases at V and 4 bases at J, leaving 8 bases unmatched. CDR1 GTSNPN and CDR2 SVGIG come from the germline V gene (reference sequence). The CDR3 totals 13 residues. CDR3 loop: CACPGTRSYEQYF. DNA for the CDR3: TGTGCCTGCCCCGGGACTAGAAGTTACGAGCAGTACTTC.

The chain links TRBV5-1 to TRBJ1-1; D remains ambiguous. V gave up 0 bases and J gave up 0 bases, with 6 bases separating them. The CDR3 spans 14 residues. Germline V gives CDR1 SGHRS, CDR2 YFSETQ. CDR3 in amino acids: CASSLEGLNTEAFF. Written as DNA, the CDR3 is TGCGCCAGCAGCTTGGAAGGGCTGAACACTGAAGCTTTCTTT.

This chain links TRBV10-1 with TRBJ1-1, with 7 bases fitting TRBD1. Germline CDR1 is WNHNN and CDR2 is SYGVQD (reference sequence). The CDR3 contains 16 residues. Trimming cost V 3 bases and J 5 bases; bases outside gene matches: 12. CDR3 DNA sequence: TGCGCCAGCAGTGAATACCCACCGACAGGGAGGACTGAAGCTTTCTTT. It yields the protein CASSEYPPTGRTEAFF.

The chain combines TRBV15 with TRBJ2-7, with D possibly TRBD1 on 6 matching bases. V lost 3 bases to trimming and J lost 5 bases, with 20 bases between them. CDR1 is LNHNV, CDR2 YYDKDF, per germline (reference sequence). The CDR3 is made up of 16 amino acids. In nucleotides, the CDR3 is TGTGCCACCAGCAGCCCCCCCGGGACAAAGGGGCACGAGCAGTACTTC. It encodes CATSSPPGTKGHEQYF.

This clone has just a few counts. This sequence joins TRBV3-1 (or the pseudogene TRBV3-2) and TRBJ2-1; D is unclear. Germline-derived CDR1 and CDR2 are LGHDT and YNNKEL (reference sequence). The CDR3 sequence is 14 residues long. Between the trimmed V and J ends, which lost 5 bases and 8 bases, there was a span of 16 bases. The CDR3 region is CASSSRRQVDEQFF. CDR3 nucleotide sequence: TGTGCCAGCAGCAGTCGACGGCAGGTCGATGAGCAGTTCTTC.